Reported below is one T cell receptor (beta chain). What antigen it recognizes has not been identified. There are no base qualities to consult, and no much larger clone falls within one base. This sample was included in a study of T cell responses to AZD1222 COVID-19 vaccine (dated by TCRdb to the early 2020s). Study-wide context: Because spike-specific TCR depth and breadth did not differ between the two schedules, AZD1222 recipients who got a second dose at roughly 4 weeks were pooled with those who got a second dose at roughly 12 weeks. A total of under 250 trial participants underwent TCR sequencing, of whom under 220 had received two doses of AZD1222 and approximately 26 had received two doses of the MenACWY control vaccine. Enrollment into the trials was organized by age into subgroups of 18-55, 56-69 and 70-plus years, and those subgroups contained roughly 150, 30 and 60 TCR-sequenced participants, respectively. What the work shows at the level of the full study, not this receptor alone: Conclusions about previously exposed vaccinees are limited because only six or seven AZD1222 recipients were SARS-CoV-2 seropositive at baseline. A significant rise in spike-specific TCR breadth and depth was observed after two AZD1222 doses relative to day 0 and relative to MenACWY recipients. Reportedly, almost half of the unique spike-specific TCRs recognized epitopes lying outside the regions that are mutated in the B.1.351 and B.1.1.7 variants. The vaccine-associated CD4 TCRs covered the entire spike protein, and the dominant responses fell in regions 160-218 and 743-854. No day 14 peak-response samples were available, so repertoires were characterized only after the peak T cell response. Most participants were white British and females outnumbered males, and the authors suggested that clonal diversity may have been underestimated. In the small 56-69-year group, the increase in depth fell short of significance, most likely because of low power.

The CDR3 holds 16 amino acids from the cysteine to the phenylalanine. Solely the CDR3 DNA is kept, with 48 bases framed from the first base. V is pruned by 6 bases and J by 8 bases, leaving 14 bases of the junction without a gene match. The CDR1 and CDR2 encoded by the germline V gene are SGHAT and FQNNGV. The CDR3 regions of human TCRbeta chains were analyzed by immunosequencing. Under the source paper's analysis protocol: TCRs in the repertoires were compared against a reference library of SARS-CoV-2-specific TCRs that had been generated with the MIRA antigen-specificity platform. Breadth was defined as the fraction of unique TCRs that were SARS-CoV-2-associated, and depth was defined as the fraction of total T cells that were SARS-CoV-2-associated. Using the MIRA data, each spike-specific TCR was assigned both to the spike region to which the TCR was reactive and to a CD4 or CD8 class. Log10-transformed breadth and depth values were compared by one-way ANOVA with Sidak's multiple comparisons tests. TCRdb provides this immuneACCESS table in a form limited to in-frame rearrangements. Some clones are lacking; in checked studies, under half of them reflect an unresolved V gene, and why the rest are absent is not known. D and trimming come from the DNA, and the V and J calls and clone size come from that table. For this sample the table gives about 140,000 clones, of which about 89% were detected only once. The ten largest clones add up to 2.5% to 3.5% of the sample.

The time point label for this specimen denotes: baseline before first vaccination. The vaccinee samples were drawn from two UK trials, COV001 and COV002, one of which was a single-blind randomized controlled phase 2/3 trial testing AZD1222 (ChAdOx1 nCoV-19) in healthy adults. For TCRbeta chain sequencing, PBMC samples from trial participants were taken at day 0 and at day 28 after the second dose. The input for sequencing was peripheral blood, taken on day 0 of AZD1222 vaccination. The source of this sequence is an adult in good health. The sequence joins TRBV11-2 to TRBJ2-1, with 9 bases in between that match TRBD1. CDR3 sequence: CASRRWGQGYADEQFF. Read as DNA, the sequence is TGTGCCAGCAGGAGGTGGGGACAGGGTTATGCGGATGAGCAGTTCTTC.